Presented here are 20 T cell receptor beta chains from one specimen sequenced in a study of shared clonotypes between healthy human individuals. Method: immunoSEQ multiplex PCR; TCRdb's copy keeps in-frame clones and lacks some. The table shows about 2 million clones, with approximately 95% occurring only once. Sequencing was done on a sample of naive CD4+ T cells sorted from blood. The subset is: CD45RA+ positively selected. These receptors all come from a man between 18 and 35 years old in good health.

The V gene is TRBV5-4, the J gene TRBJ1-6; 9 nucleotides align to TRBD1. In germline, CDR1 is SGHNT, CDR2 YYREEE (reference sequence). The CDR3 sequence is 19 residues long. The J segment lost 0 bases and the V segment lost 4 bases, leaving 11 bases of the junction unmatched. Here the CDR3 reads CASSHSKGQGFSYNSPLHF. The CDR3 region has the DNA TGTGCCAGCAGCCATTCTAAGGGACAGGGCTTCTCCTATAATTCACCCCTCCACTTT.

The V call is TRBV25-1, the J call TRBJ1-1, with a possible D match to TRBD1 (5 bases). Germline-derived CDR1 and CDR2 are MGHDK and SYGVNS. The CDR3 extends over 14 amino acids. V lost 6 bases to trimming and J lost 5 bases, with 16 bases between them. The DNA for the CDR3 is TGTGCCAGCAGCAAAGAGGGGCGCTTGACTGAAGCTTTCTTT. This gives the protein CASSKEGRLTEAFF.

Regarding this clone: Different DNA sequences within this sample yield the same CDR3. The CDR3 region has the DNA TGCGCCAGCAGCTTTGACCGGGGCTACACCTTC. Amino acids: CASSFDRGYTF. The rearrangement uses TRBV5-1 and TRBJ1-2, with D uncertain. CDR1 is SGHRS and CDR2 is YFSETQ in the germline V gene. This CDR3 contains 11 residues. The V gene lost 2 bases and the J gene lost 8 bases, with 7 bases spanning the gap. Using reference TRBV5-1 and TRBJ1-2 for the parts outside the CDR3, the full variable domain is KAGVTQTPRYLIKTRGQQVTLSCSPISGHRSVSWYQQTPGQGLQFLFEYFSETQRNKGNFPGRFSGRQFSNSRSEMNVSTLELGDSALYLCASSFDRGYTFGSGTRLTVV.

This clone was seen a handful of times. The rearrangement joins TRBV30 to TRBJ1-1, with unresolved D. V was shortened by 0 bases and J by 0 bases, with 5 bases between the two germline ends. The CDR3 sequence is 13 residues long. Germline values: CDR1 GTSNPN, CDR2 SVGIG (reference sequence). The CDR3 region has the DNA TGTGCCTGGAGTGTAATGATGAACACTGAAGCTTTCTTT. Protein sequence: CAWSVMMNTEAFF.

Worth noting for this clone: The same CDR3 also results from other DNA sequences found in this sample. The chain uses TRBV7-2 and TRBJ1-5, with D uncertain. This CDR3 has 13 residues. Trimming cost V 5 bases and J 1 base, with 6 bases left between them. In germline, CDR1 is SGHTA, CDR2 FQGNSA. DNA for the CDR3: TGTGCCAGCAGCCCACAGAGCAATCAGCCCCAGCATTTT. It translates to CASSPQSNQPQHF.

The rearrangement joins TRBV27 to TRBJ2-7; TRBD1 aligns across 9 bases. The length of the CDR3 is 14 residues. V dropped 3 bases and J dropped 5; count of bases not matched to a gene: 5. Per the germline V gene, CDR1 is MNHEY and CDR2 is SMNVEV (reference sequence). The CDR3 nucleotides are TGTGCCAGCAGTTTCCGGGACAGGGTCCACGAGCAGTACTTC. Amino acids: CASSFRDRVHEQYF.

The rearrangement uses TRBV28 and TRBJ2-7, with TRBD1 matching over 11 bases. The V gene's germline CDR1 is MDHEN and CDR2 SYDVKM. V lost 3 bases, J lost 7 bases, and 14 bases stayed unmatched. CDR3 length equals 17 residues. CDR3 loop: CASSLPSRWDRGYEQYF. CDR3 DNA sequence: TGTGCCAGCAGTTTGCCCTCCCGTTGGGACAGGGGGTATGAGCAGTACTTC.

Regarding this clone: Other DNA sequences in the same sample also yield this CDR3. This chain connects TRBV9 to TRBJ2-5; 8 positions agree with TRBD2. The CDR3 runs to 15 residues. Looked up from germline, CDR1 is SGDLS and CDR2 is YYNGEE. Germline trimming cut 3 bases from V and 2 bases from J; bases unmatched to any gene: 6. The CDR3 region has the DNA TGTGCCAGCAGCGCTCTAGCGGGCGGGCAAGAGACCCAGTACTTC. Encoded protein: CASSALAGGQETQYF. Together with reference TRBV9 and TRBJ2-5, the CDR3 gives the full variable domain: DSGVTQTPKHLITATGQRVTLRCSPRSGDLSVYWYQQSLDQGLQFLIQYYNGEERAKGNILERFSAQQFPDLHSELNLSSLELGDSALYFCASSALAGGQETQYFGPGTRLLVL.

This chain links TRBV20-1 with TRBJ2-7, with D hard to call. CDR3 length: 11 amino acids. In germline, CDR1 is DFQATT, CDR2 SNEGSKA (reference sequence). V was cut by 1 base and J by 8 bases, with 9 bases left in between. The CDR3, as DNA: TGCAGTGCTAGAGGTTTCGGTAAGCAGTACTTC. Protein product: CSARGFGKQYF.

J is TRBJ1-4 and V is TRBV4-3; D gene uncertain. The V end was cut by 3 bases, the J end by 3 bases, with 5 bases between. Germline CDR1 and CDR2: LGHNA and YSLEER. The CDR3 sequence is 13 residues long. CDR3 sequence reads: CASSQGANEKLFF. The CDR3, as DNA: TGCGCCAGCAGCCAGGGCGCTAATGAAAAACTGTTTTTT.

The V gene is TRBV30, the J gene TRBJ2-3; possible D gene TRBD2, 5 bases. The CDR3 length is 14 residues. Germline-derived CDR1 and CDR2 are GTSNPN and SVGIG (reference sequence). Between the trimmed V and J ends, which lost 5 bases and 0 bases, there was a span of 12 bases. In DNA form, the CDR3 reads TGTGCCTGGGCCGGGGAACTGAGCACAGATACGCAGTATTTT. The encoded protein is CAWAGELSTDTQYF.

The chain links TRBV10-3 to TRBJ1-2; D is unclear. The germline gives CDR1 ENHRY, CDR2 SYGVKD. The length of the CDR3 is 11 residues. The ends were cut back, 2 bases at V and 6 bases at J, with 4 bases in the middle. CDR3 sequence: CAISETDGYTF. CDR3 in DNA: TGTGCCATCAGTGAGACAGATGGCTACACCTTC.

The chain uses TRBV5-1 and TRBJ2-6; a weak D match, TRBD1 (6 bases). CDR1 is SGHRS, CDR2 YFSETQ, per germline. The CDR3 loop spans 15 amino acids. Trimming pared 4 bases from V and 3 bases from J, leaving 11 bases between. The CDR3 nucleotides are TGCGCCAGCAGCCCACAGGGCAATGGGGCCAACGTCCTGACTTTC. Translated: CASSPQGNGANVLTF.

Here the CDR3 DNA reads TGCGCCAGCAGTGAGCCAGGGCCGGCCGGGGAGCTGTTTTTT. Protein sequence: CASSEPGPAGELFF. J is TRBJ2-2 and V is TRBV10-1; D perhaps matches TRBD1 (5 bases). V lost 2 bases and J 6 bases, leaving 10 bases between the germline ends. The V gene's germline CDR1 is WNHNN and CDR2 SYGVQD (reference sequence). The CDR3 is 14 residues long.

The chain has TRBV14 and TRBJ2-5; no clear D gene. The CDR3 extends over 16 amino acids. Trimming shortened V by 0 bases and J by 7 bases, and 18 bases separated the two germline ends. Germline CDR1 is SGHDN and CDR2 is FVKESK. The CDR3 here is CASSQDRGPPGWTQYF. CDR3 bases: TGTGCCAGCAGCCAAGATAGAGGCCCCCCCGGATGGACCCAGTACTTC.

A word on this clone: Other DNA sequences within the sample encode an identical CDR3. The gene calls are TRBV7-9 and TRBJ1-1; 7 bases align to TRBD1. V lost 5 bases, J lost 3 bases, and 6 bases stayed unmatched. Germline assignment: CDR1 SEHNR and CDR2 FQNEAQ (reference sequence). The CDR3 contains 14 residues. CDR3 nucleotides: TGTGCCAGCAGCCGGGACAGAGGGGACACTGAAGCTTTCTTT. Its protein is CASSRDRGDTEAFF.

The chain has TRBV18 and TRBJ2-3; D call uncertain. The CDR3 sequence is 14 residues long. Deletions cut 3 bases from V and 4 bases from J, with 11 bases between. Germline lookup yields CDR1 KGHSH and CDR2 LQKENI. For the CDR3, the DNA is TGTGCCAGCTCACCTTCCCAGCTACCAGATACGCAGTATTTT. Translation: CASSPSQLPDTQYF.

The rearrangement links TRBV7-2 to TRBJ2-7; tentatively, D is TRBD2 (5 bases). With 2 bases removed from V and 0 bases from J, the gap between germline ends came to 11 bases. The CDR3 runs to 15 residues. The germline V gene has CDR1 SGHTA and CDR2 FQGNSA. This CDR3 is CASSLMEAYSYEQYF. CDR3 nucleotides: TGTGCCAGCAGCTTAATGGAGGCCTACTCCTACGAGCAGTACTTC.

DNA for the CDR3: TGTGCCAGCTCACCAGCTCTAGCGGGAGTGGAAACCGGGGAGCTGTTTTTT. Protein product: CASSPALAGVETGELFF. V gene TRBV18 combines with J gene TRBJ2-2; 10 bases agree with TRBD2. V dropped 2 bases and J dropped 5; count of bases not matched to a gene: 8. This CDR3 spans 17 amino acids. Germline V gives CDR1 KGHSH, CDR2 LQKENI.

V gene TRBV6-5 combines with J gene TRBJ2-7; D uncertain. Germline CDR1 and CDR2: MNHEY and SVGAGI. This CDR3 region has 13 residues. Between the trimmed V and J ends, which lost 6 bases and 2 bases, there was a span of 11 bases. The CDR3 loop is CASSKQSTYEQYF. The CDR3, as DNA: TGTGCCAGCAGCAAACAGAGTACCTACGAGCAGTACTTC.